This is a list of T cell receptor beta chains from one sample in a study of technical replicates of blood from several donors. TCRdb's table, derived via immunoSEQ multiplex PCR, lists solely in-frame clones and lacks some. The sample yields 80,000 or so clones, 90% to 96% seen once. The sequencing input was T cells isolated from PBMCs. All receptors come from a human donor in good health. CDR3s include the opening cysteine and the closing phenylalanine or tryptophan. The order of the fields is J gene, clone size, V gene, CDR3 protein. Clone size, where shown, is once, few, many, or a class for clones that have expanded.

J: TRBJ2-7; size: NA; V: TRBV9; CDR3: CASSAAGFTYEQYF
J: TRBJ2-5; size: NA; V: TRBV10-3; CDR3: CAISETGGYETQYF
J: TRBJ2-2; size: NA; V: TRBV27; CDR3: CASSLYLPTAGELFF
J: TRBJ2-1; size: NA; V: TRBV7-9; CDR3: CASSFGSWNEQFF
J: TRBJ2-7; size: NA; V: TRBV5-1; CDR3: CASSLYPQGQRDEQYF
J: TRBJ1-1; size: NA; V: TRBV18; CDR3: CASSPAGAGTEAFF
J: TRBJ1-1; size: NA; V: TRBV6-5; CDR3: CASSYGSGGAHTMAFF
J: TRBJ2-6; size: NA; V: TRBV6-1; CDR3: CASSDLLESGANVLTF
J: TRBJ2-2; size: NA; V: TRBV27; CDR3: CASSTARTSGFGELFF
J: TRBJ1-3; size: NA; V: TRBV7-9; CDR3: CASSLRTEAGNTIYF
J: TRBJ1-4; size: NA; V: TRBV5-4; CDR3: CASSEGATNEKLFF
J: TRBJ2-1; size: NA; V: TRBV28; CDR3: CASSLTSGGYNEQFF
J: TRBJ2-5; size: NA; V: TRBV7-9; CDR3: CASSLGEGHQETQYF
J: TRBJ2-7; size: NA; V: TRBV10-3; CDR3: CAIRGTSGFSSYEQYF
J: TRBJ2-1; size: NA; V: TRBV6-6; CDR3: CASSRLAGNNEQFF
J: TRBJ1-3; size: NA; V: TRBV5-4; CDR3: CASSLDPGNTIYF
J: TRBJ2-2; size: NA; V: TRBV6-4; CDR3: CASSEVAGAGELFF
J: TRBJ2-3; size: NA; V: TRBV9; CDR3: CASSVEGTRISTDTQYF
J: TRBJ1-2; size: NA; V: TRBV7-9; CDR3: CASILQGASGGYTF
J: TRBJ2-1; size: NA; V: TRBV7-6; CDR3: CASSLTPRTSGEQLF
J: TRBJ2-7; size: once; V: TRBV9; CDR3: CASSSGGGLSYEQYF
J: TRBJ1-5; size: NA; V: TRBV19; CDR3: CASSSGLNQPQHF
J: TRBJ2-7; size: NA; V: TRBV19; CDR3: CASSRPLAGVDEQYF
J: TRBJ2-2; size: NA; V: TRBV11-2; CDR3: CASSFSGGRDTGELFF
J: TRBJ1-2; size: NA; V: TRBV7-9; CDR3: CASSLGDGYTF